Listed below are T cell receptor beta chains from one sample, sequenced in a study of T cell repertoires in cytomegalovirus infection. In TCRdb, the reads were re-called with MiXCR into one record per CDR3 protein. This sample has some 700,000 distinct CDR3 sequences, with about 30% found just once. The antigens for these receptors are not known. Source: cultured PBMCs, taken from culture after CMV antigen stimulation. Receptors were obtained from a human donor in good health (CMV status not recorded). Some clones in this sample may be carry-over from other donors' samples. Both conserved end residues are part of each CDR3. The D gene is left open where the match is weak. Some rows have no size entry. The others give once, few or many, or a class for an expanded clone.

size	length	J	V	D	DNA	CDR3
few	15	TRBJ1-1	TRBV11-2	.	TGTGCCAGCAGCACGACCGGGCCCTACTACACTGAAGCTTTCTTT	CASSTTGPYYTEAFF
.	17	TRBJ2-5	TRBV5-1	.	TGCGCCAGCAGCTTGGGGCCCCGTGAGGGGGGCTCGGAGACCCAGTACTTC	CASSLGPREGGSETQYF
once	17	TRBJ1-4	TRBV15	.	TGTGCCACCAGCAGAGATGAGCTGGACTCCGTAAATGAAAAACTGTTTTTT	CATSRDELDSVNEKLFF
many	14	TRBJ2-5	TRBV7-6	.	TGTGCCAGCAGCTTATCTTTTCACACCCGGACCCAGTACTTC	CASSLSFHTRTQYF
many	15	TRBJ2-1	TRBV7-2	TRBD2	TGTGCCAGCAGCTTCCAGCGGGGGTTATACAATGAGCAGTTCTTC	CASSFQRGLYNEQFF
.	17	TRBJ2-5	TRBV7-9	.	TGTGCCAGCAGCTTAGTCCTTGGGTCGCGAGGGACAGAGACCCAGTACTTC	CASSLVLGSRGTETQYF
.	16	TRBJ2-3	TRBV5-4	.	TGTGCCAGCTCCTCCTCGAGGGGGGCCGACACAGATACGCAGTATTTT	CASSSSRGADTDTQYF
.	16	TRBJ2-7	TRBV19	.	TGTGCCAGTAGTATAGATGGGACGTCAGTACCCTACGAGCAGTACTTC	CASSIDGTSVPYEQYF
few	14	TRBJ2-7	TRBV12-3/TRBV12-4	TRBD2	TGTGCCAGCTCCCGGGGTGGGGCGGGGGGCGAGCAGTACTTC	CASSRGGAGGEQYF
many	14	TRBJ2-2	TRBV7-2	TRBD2	TGTGCCAGCAGCTCTAGCGGGAGTGCCGGGGAGCTGTTTTTT	CASSSSGSAGELFF
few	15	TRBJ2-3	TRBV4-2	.	TGTGCCAGCAGCCGACCGATGGGGGGCACAGATACGCAGTATTTT	CASSRPMGGTDTQYF
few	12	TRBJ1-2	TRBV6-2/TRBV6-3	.	TGTGCCAGCAGTTACACCCAGTGGGGCTACACCTTC	CASSYTQWGYTF
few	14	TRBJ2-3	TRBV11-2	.	TGTGCCAGCACCCCTTGGCGGGGTGGTGATACGCAGTATTTT	CASTPWRGGDTQYF
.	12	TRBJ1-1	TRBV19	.	TGTGCCAGTAAACTCGGGAACACTGAAGCTTTCTTT	CASKLGNTEAFF
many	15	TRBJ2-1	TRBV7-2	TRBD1	TGTGCCAGCAATAGAGGGGACAGTTCATACAATGAGCAGTTCTTC	CASNRGDSSYNEQFF
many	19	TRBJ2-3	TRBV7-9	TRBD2	TGTGCCAGCAGCTTACGACGACTAGCGGGGGGGCAAAGCACAGATACGCAGTATTTT	CASSLRRLAGGQSTDTQYF
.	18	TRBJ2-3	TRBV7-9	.	TGTGCCAGCAGCGCCCGGGCTAGGGAGGCTACTAGCACAGATACGCAGTATTTT	CASSARAREATSTDTQYF
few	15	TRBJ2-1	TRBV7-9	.	TGTGCCAGCAGCCAAGGACAGAGTACAATCAGTGAGCAGTTCTTC	CASSQGQSTISEQFF
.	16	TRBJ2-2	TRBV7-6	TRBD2	TGTGCCAGCAGCTTCCGACTAGCGGGAGCCACCGGGGAGCTGTTTTTT	CASSFRLAGATGELFF
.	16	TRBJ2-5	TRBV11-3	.	TGTGCCAGCAGCTTACGTAACTCCCCCTCGAAAGAGACCCAGTACTTC	CASSLRNSPSKETQYF
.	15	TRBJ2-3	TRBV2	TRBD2	TGTGCCAGCAGGTTAGCGGGAGGAATGATAGATACGCAGTATTTT	CASRLAGGMIDTQYF
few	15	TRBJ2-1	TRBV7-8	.	TGTGCCAGCAGCAACTCCCGGGCCTACTACAATGAGCAGTTCTTC	CASSNSRAYYNEQFF
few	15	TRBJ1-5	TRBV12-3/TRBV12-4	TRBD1	TGTGCCAGCAGTTGGGACAGGGCGCGTCATCAGCCCCAGCATTTT	CASSWDRARHQPQHF
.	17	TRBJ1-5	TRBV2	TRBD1	TGTGCCAGCAGGAACCGGGACAGGGAACATAGCAATCAGCCCCAGCATTTT	CASRNRDREHSNQPQHF
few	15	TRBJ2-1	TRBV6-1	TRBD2	TGTGCCAGCAGTGAACAGAGCGGGGGGGGAAATGAGCAGTTCTTC	CASSEQSGGGNEQFF
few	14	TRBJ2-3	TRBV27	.	TGTGCCAGCAGCCCCTCGGGCCTCACAGATACGCAGTATTTT	CASSPSGLTDTQYF
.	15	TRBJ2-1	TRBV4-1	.	TGCGCCAGCAGCCACCCGCCGACTGGCGAGGTTGAGCAGTTCTTC	CASSHPPTGEVEQFF
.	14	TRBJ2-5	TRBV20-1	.	TGCAGTGCTAGAGCGGGGGCAGGAACGGAGACCCAGTACTTC	CSARAGAGTETQYF
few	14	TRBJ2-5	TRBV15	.	TGTGCCACCAGCCCACAGGGAATCTCAGAGACCCAGTACTTC	CATSPQGISETQYF
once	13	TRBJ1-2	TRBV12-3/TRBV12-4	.	TGTGCCAGCAGTCCCCCGCAGGAGGTTGGCTACACCTTC	CASSPPQEVGYTF
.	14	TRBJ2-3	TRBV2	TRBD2	TGTGCCAACATCCAGCGGGGGGGCACAGATACGCAGTATTTT	CANIQRGGTDTQYF
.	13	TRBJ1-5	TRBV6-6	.	TGTGCCAGCAGTTACACGGGGGATCAGCCCCAGCATTTT	CASSYTGDQPQHF
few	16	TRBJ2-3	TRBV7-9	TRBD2	TGTGCCAGCAGCCTAGGCTTGCGGGGGGGCCTCGATACGCAGTATTTT	CASSLGLRGGLDTQYF
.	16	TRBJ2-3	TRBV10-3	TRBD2	TGTGCCATCAGTGGAGGACTAGCGGGGGGCTCAGATACGCAGTATTTT	CAISGGLAGGSDTQYF
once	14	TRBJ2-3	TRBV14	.	TGTGCCAGCAGCCAAGGAGCAATGGCAGATACGCAGTATTTT	CASSQGAMADTQYF
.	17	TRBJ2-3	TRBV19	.	TGTGCCAGTAGTATAGGGCCTGGCGGCGGGGGCACAGATACGCAGTATTTT	CASSIGPGGGGTDTQYF
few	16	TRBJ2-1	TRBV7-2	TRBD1	TGTGCCAGCAGGACCCCGTTGGGACAGGGCTTCGGTGAGCAGTTCTTC	CASRTPLGQGFGEQFF
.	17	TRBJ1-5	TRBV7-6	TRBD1	TGTGCCAGCAGCCCTCCGGGACAGGCTCATAGCAATCAGCCCCAGCATTTT	CASSPPGQAHSNQPQHF
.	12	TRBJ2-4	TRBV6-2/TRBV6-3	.	TGTGCCACCACGTCAGCCAAAAACATTCAGTACTTC	CATTSAKNIQYF
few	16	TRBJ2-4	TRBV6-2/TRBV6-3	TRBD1	TGTGCCAGCAGTGACCGGGGACAGAGGGCCAAAAACATTCAGTACTTC	CASSDRGQRAKNIQYF
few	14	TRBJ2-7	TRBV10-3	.	TGTGCCATCAGTGAGTTGCAGGGGCACTACGAGCAGTACTTC	CAISELQGHYEQYF
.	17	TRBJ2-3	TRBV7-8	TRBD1	TGTGCCAGCAGCCTCCGGGACAGGGGAACTCCACGGGATACGCAGTATTTT	CASSLRDRGTPRDTQYF
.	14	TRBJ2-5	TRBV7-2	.	TGTGCCAGCAGCTACTGGTCGGCCCAAGAGACCCAGTACTTC	CASSYWSAQETQYF
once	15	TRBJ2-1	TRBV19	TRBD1	TGTGCCAGTAGTATGGGGACAGGGGTTAACAATGAGCAGTTCTTC	CASSMGTGVNNEQFF
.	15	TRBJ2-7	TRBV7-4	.	TGTGCCAGCAGCGAAGGACACGCAACACTGGACGAGCAGTACTTC	CASSEGHATLDEQYF
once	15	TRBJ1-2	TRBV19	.	TGTGCCAGTAGTACCCTCCCAGGGGCCGGCTATGGCTACACCTTC	CASSTLPGAGYGYTF
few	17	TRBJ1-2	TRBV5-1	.	TGCGCCAGCAGCCCCCTCGGGGGCAGCTTAGCTTTCCTGGGCTACACCTTC	CASSPLGGSLAFLGYTF